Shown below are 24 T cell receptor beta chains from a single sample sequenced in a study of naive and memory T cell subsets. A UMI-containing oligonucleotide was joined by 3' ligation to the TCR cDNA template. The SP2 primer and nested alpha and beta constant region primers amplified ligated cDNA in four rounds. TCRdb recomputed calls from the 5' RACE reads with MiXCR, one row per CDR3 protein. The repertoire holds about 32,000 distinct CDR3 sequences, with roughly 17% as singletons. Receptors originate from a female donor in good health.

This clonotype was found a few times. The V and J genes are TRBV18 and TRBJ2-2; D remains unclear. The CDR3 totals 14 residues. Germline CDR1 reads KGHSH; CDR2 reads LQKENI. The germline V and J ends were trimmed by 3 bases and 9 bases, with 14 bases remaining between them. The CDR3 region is CASSPQNRHRELFF. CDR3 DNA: TGTGCCAGCTCACCGCAGAATCGCCACCGGGAGCTGTTTTTT.

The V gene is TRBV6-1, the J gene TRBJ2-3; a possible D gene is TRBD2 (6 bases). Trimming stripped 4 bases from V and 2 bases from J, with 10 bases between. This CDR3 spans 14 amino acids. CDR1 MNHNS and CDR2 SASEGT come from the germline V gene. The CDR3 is CASSAGDTTDTQYF. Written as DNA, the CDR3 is TGTGCCAGCAGTGCGGGGGATACCACAGATACGCAGTATTTT.

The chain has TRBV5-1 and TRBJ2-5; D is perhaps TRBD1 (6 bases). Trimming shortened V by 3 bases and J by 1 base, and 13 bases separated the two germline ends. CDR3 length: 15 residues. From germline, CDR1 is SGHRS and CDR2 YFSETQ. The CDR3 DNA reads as TGCGCCAGCAGCTCCACCGGGACACCCCAAGAGACCCAGTACTTC. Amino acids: CASSSTGTPQETQYF.

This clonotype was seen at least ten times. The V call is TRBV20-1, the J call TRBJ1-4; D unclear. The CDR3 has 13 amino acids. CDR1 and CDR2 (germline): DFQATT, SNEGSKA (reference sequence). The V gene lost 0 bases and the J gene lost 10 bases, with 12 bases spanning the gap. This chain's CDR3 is CSARDMIYGKLFF. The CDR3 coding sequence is TGCAGTGCTAGAGATATGATTTACGGAAAACTGTTTTTT.

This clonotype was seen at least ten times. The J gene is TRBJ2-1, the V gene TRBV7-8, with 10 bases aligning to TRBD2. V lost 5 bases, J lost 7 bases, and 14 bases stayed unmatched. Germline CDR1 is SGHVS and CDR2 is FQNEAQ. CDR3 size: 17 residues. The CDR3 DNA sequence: TGTGCCAGCAGCCTGGGAGCGGGGGGGCCGGGTATGAATGAGCAGTTCTTC. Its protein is CASSLGAGGPGMNEQFF.

CDR3 sequence (DNA): TGTGCCAGCAGCTTATTAAAGGGCAATTCACCCCTCCACTTT. Its protein is CASSLLKGNSPLHF. The gene calls are TRBV7-2 and TRBJ1-6; D gene ambiguous. The CDR3 sequence is 14 residues long. Germline V gives CDR1 SGHTA, CDR2 FQGNSA. Trimming stripped 2 bases from V and 7 bases from J, with 9 bases between.

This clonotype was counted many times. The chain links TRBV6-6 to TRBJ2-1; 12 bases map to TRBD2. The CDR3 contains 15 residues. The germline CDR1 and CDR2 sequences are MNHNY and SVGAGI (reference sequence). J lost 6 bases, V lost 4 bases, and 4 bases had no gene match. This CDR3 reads CASSWTSGVPNEQFF. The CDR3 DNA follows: TGTGCCAGCAGTTGGACTAGCGGGGTTCCCAATGAGCAGTTCTTC.

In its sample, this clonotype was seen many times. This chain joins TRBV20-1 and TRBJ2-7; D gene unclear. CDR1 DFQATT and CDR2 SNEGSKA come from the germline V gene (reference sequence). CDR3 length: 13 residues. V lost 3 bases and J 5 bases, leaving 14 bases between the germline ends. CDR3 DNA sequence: TGCAGTGCTAGCTCATCATATGGGGACGAGCAGTACTTC. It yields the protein CSASSSYGDEQYF.

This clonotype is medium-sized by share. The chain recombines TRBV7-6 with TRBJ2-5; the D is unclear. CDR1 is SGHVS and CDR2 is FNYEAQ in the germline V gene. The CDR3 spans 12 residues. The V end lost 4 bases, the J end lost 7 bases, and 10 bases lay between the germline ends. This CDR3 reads CASSYGRGTQYF. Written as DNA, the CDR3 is TGTGCCAGCAGCTATGGGCGCGGGACCCAGTACTTC.

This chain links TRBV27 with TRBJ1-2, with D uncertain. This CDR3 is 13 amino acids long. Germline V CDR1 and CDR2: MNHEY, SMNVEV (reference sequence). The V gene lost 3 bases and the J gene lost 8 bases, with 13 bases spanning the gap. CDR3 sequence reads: CASSFRIKGGYTF. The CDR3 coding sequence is TGTGCCAGCAGTTTCCGTATAAAGGGCGGCTACACCTTC.

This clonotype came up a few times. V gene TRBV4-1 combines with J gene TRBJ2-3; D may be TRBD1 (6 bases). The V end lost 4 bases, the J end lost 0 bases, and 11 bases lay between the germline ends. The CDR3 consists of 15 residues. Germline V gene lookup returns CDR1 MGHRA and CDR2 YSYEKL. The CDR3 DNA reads TGCGCCAGCAGCCTCGGACAGTCTAGCACAGATACGCAGTATTTT. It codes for CASSLGQSSTDTQYF.

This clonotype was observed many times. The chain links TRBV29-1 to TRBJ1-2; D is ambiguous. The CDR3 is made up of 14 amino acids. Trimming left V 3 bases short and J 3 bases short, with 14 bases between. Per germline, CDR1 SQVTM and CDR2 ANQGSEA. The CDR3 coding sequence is TGCAGCGTTGACACGGGGAGGTCGGACTATGGCTACACCTTC. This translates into CSVDTGRSDYGYTF. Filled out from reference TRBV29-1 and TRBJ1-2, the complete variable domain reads SAVISQKPSRDICQRGTSLTIQCQVDSQVTMMFWYRQQPGQSLTLIATANQGSEATYESGFVIDKFPISRPNLTFSTLTVSNMSPEDSSIYLCSVDTGRSDYGYTFGSGTRLTVV.

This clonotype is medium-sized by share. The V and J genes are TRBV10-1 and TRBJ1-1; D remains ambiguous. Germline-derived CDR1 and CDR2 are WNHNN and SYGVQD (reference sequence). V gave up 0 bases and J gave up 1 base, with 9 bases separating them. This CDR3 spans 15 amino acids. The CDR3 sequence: CASSESGSSNTEAFF. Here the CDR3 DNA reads TGCGCCAGCAGTGAGTCGGGGTCTTCGAACACTGAAGCTTTCTTT.

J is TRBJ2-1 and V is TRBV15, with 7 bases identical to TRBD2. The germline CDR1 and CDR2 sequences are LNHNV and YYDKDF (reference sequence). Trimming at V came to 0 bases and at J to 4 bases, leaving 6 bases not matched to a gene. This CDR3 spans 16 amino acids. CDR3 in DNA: TGTGCCACCAGCAGAGATCGGGGGACTATATACAATGAGCAGTTCTTC. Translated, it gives CATSRDRGTIYNEQFF.

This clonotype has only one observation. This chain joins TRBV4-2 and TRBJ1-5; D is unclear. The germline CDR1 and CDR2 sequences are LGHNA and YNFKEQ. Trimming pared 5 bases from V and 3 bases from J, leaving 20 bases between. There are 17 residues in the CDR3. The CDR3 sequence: CASSVLPAEGPNQPQHF. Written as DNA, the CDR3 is TGTGCCAGCAGCGTTCTCCCGGCAGAGGGTCCCAATCAGCCCCAGCATTTT.

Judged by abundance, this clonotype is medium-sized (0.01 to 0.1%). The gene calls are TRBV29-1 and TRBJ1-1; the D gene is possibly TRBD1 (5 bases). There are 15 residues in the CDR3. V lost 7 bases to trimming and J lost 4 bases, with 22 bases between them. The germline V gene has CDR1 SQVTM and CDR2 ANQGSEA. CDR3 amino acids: CSDVEGPGTTTEAFF. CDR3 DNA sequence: TGCAGCGATGTCGAGGGGCCAGGGACCACCACTGAAGCTTTCTTT.

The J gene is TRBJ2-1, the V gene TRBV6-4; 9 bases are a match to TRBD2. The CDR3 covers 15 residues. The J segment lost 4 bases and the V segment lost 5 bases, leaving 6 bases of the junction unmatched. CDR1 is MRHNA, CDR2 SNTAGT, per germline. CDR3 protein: CASSQNSGGYNEQFF. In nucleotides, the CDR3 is TGTGCCAGCAGTCAAAATAGCGGGGGTTACAATGAGCAGTTCTTC.

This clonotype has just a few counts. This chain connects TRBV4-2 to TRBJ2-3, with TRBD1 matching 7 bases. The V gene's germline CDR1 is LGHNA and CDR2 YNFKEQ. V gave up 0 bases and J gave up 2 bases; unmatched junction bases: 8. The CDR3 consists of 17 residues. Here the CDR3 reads CASSQEGGRGFTDTQYF. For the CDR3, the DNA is TGTGCCAGCAGCCAAGAAGGGGGCAGGGGTTTCACAGATACGCAGTATTTT.

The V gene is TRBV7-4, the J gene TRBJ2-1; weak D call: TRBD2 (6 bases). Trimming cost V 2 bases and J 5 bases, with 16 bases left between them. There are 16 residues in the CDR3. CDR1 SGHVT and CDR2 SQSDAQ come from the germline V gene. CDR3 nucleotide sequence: TGTGCCAGCAGCTTACTTTGGCGGGGAAGGGACAATGAGCAGTTCTTC. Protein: CASSLLWRGRDNEQFF.

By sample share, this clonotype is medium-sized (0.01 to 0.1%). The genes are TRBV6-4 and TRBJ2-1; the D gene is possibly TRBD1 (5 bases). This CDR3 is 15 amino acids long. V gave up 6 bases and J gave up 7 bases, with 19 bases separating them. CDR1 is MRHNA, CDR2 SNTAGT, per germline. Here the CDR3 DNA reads TGTGCCAGCAGCCTGGCCGAAGTCCAGGGAAATGAGCAGTTCTTC. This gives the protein CASSLAEVQGNEQFF.

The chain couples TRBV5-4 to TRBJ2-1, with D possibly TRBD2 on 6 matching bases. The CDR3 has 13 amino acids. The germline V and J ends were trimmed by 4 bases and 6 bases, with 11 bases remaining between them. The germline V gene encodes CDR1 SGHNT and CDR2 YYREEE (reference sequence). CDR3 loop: CASSPTSINEQFF. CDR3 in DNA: TGTGCCAGCAGCCCGACTAGTATCAATGAGCAGTTCTTC.

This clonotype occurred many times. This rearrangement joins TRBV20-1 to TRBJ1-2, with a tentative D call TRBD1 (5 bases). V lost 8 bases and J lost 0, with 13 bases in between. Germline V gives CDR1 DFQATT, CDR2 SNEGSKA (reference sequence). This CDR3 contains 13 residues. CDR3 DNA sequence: TGCAGTAGCGAGATGACAGCTAACTATGGCTACACCTTC. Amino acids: CSSEMTANYGYTF.

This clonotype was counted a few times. CDR3 loop: CSVDPTGAAGLEQYF. In nucleotides, the CDR3 is TGCAGCGTTGATCCGACAGGGGCCGCAGGGCTCGAGCAGTACTTC. The chain carries TRBV29-1 and TRBJ2-7, with TRBD1 matching over 8 bases. V was clipped by 3 bases and J by 6 bases; unmatched bases: 13. The CDR3 totals 15 residues. Germline values: CDR1 SQVTM, CDR2 ANQGSEA.

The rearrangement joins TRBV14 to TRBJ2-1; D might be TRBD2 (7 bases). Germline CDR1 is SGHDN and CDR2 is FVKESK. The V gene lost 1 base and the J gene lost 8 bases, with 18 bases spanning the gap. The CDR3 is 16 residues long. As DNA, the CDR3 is TGTGCCAGCAGCCAAGGTTTCGGGGGGCAAAGGGATGAGCAGTTCTTC. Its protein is CASSQGFGGQRDEQFF.